This T cell receptor beta chain came from a study of CD8+CD57+ T cells in acquired aplastic anemia (dated 2018 in TCRdb). Turning to the overall study: A mean of around 3.3 ug of DNA, ranging from about 0.17 to 30 ug, was extracted from sorted CD4+ and CD8+ cells. A CD8+CD57+ expansion meant a frequency higher than the mean frequency seen in healthy subjects. The study at large found these results: Although some 28 CD8+ CDR3 sequences were shared by patients and controls, these sequences appeared highly expressed in patients and within the immunodominant clones of patients. CD8+ Simpson's diversity did not differ significantly between patients and healthy controls (P=0.060).

Genomic DNA was used as template for profiling of TCR beta VDJ combinations and CDR3 sequences. An Illumina HiSeq 2000 was the platform used for TCR repertoire sequencing. In the source study's methods: TRBV/TRBJ rearrangement plots, CDR3 size and DJ length profiles, and Simpson's diversity index were used to assess repertoires. The most abundant DNA sequence in the deep sequencing data was defined as the immunodominant clone. CDR3 amino acid sequences were screened for sharing across subjects and compared with published repertoires and the VDJdb database. TCRdb reworked the public reads: Q25 trimming with fastp, MiXCR clone assembly, productive beta chains retained. Records with the same CDR3 protein are collapsed into one entry carrying the most frequent genes and DNA. The V and J calls here are based on TCRdb, not the publication. Counted in this sample were about 190,000 distinct CDR3 sequences; around half of them appeared once. The leading ten clones occupy about 9.7% of the sample.

Patients chosen for sequencing had shown expansion of CD8+CD57+ cells by flow cytometry. Every patient had severe acquired aplastic anemia, diagnosed using the International Study of Aplastic Anemia and Agranulocytosis and Camitta criteria. At the time blood was sampled, none of the patients had received any therapy. TCR repertoires of sorted CD4+ and CD8+ blood T cells from severe aplastic anemia patients and healthy subjects were deep-sequenced in the study. Patients were enrolled in the USA under clinicaltrials.gov protocols 00001620, 01623167, 00001397, 00071045, 00081523 and 00961064. Ficoll-Paque density gradient centrifugation was used to isolate peripheral blood mononuclear cells. Before DNA extraction, CD4+ and CD8+ T cells were sorted by FACS or by magnetic beads. This clonotype was seen a handful of times. There is no known antigen for this receptor. No base quality values were provided; no much bigger clone lies one nucleotide off.

V is cut by 4 bases and J by 8 bases, and the space between the germline ends is 11 bases. The CDR3 starts with the cysteine, ends with the phenylalanine, and has 11 residues. Solely the CDR3 DNA is kept, with 33 bases framed from the first base. CDR1 and CDR2, per the germline V gene, are SQVTM and ANQGSEA. The sequence derives from a human donor with aplastic anemia. This sequence uses TRBV29-1 and TRBJ1-2, with the D gene call left open. The sequenced sample consisted of sorted CD4+, CD8+, or CD8+CD57+ T cells (not recorded which) from PBMCs. The CDR3: CSVVSLGGYTF. The DNA sequence is as follows: TGCAGCGTTGTCTCCCTAGGGGGCTACACCTTC.